This TCR beta chain was recorded in a study of CD8 T cells in ankylosing spondylitis. The length of the CDR3 is 18 residues. Germline-derived CDR1 and CDR2 are MDHEN and SYDVKM. With 3 bases clipped from V and 4 bases from J, the junction kept 15 bases outside the gene matches. Each CDR3 protein gets one entry after TCRdb re-called the 5' RACE reads with MiXCR. This table holds around 88,000 distinct CDR3 sequences, 8.8% found once. Findings and limits, study-wide: Clones tied to disease were said to be significantly enriched in matched ankylosing spondylitis synovial fluid.

Worth noting for this clonotype: The antigen remains unidentified.

What was sequenced was blood, either unsorted or a sorted T cell fraction (not recorded which). The chain has TRBV28 and TRBJ2-7, with 10 bases matching TRBD1. This clonotype originated in a male donor with ankylosing spondylitis or in good health (not recorded which). The CDR3 is CASSFMVGQGVSGYEQYF. The CDR3, as DNA: TGTGCCAGCAGTTTTATGGTTGGACAGGGGGTGTCGGGGTACGAGCAGTACTTC.